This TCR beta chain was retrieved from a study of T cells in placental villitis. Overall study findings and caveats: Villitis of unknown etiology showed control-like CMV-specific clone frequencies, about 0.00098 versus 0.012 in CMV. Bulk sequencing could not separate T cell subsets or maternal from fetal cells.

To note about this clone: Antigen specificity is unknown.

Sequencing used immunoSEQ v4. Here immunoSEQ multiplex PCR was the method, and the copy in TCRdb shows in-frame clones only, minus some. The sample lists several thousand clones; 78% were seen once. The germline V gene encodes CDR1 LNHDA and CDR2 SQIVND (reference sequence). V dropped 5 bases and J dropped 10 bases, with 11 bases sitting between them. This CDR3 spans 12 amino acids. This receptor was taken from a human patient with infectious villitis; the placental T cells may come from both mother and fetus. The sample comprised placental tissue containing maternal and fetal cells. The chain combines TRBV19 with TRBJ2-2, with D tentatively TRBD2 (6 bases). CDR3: CASSGRPSELFF. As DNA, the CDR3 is TGTGCCAGTAGTGGGAGGCCGTCGGAGCTGTTTTTT.